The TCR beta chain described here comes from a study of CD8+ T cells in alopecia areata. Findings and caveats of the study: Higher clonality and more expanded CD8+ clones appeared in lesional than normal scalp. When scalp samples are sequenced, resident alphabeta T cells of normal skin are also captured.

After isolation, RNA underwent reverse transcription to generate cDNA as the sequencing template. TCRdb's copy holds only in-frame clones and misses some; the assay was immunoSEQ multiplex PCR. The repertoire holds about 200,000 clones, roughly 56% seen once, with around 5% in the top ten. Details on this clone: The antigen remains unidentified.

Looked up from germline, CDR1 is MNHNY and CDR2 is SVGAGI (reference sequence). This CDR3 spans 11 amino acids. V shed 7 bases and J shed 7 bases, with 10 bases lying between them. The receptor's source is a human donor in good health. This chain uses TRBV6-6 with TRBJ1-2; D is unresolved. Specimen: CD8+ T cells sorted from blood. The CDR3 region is CASNGFAGYTF. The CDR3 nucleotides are TGTGCCAGCAACGGATTTGCTGGCTACACCTTC.